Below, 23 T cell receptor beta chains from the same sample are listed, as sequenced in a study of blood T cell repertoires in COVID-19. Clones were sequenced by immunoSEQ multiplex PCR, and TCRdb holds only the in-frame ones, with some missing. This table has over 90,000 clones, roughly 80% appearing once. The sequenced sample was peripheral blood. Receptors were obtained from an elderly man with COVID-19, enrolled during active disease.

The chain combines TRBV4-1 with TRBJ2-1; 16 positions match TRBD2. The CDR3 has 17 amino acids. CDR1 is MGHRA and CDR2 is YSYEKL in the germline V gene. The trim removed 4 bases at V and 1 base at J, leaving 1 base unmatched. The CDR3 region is CASSPGLAGGSYNEQFF. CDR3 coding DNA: TGCGCCAGCAGCCCGGGACTAGCGGGAGGGTCCTACAATGAGCAGTTCTTC.

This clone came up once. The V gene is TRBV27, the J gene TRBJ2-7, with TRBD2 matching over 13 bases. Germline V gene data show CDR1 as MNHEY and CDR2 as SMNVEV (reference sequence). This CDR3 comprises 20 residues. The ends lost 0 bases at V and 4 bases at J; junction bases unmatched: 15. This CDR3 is CASSLSIRTSGGSRLYEQYF. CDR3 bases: TGTGCCAGCAGTTTATCCATCAGGACTAGCGGGGGATCCCGTCTGTACGAGCAGTACTTC.

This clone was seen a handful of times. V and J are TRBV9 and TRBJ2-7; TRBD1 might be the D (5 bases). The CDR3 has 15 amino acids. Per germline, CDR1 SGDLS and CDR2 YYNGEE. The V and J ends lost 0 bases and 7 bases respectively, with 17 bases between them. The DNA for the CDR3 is TGTGCCAGCAGCGTAGATCAGGGTACCTCTTGGGAGCAGTACTTC. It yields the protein CASSVDQGTSWEQYF. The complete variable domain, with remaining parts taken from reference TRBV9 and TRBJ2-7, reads DSGVTQTPKHLITATGQRVTLRCSPRSGDLSVYWYQQSLDQGLQFLIQYYNGEERAKGNILERFSAQQFPDLHSELNLSSLELGDSALYFCASSVDQGTSWEQYFGPGTRLTVT.

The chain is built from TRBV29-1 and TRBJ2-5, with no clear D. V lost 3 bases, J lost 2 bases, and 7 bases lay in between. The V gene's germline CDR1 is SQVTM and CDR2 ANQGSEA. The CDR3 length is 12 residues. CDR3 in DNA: TGCAGCGTTGATTTACAACAAGAGACCCAGTACTTC. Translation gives CSVDLQQETQYF.

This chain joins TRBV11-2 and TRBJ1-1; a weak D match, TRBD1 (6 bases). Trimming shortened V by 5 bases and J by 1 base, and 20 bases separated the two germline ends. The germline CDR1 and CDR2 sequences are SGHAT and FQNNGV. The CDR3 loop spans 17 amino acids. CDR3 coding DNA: TGTGCCAGCAGCCCCGGGACACTTTTTGGCGGGAACACTGAAGCTTTCTTT. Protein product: CASSPGTLFGGNTEAFF.

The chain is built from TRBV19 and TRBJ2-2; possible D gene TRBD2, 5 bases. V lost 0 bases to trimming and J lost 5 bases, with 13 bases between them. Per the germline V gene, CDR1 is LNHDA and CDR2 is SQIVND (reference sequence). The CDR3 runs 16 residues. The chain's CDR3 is CASSIEARVLTGELFF. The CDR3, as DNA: TGTGCCAGTAGTATAGAGGCGCGGGTTCTTACCGGGGAGCTGTTTTTT.

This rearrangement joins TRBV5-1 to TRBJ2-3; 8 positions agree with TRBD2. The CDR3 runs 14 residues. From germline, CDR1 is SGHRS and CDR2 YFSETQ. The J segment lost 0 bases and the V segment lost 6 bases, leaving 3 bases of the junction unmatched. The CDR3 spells CASTGGASTDTQYF. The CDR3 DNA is TGCGCCAGCACCGGGGGGGCTAGCACAGATACGCAGTATTTT. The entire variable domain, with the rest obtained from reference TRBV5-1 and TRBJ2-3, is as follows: KAGVTQTPRYLIKTRGQQVTLSCSPISGHRSVSWYQQTPGQGLQFLFEYFSETQRNKGNFPGRFSGRQFSNSRSEMNVSTLELGDSALYLCASTGGASTDTQYFGPGTRLTVL.

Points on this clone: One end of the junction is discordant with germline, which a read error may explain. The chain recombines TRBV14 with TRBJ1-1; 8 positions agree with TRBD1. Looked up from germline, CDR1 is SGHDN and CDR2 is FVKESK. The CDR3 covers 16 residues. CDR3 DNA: TGTGCCAGCAGCCAGGGGAGGACAGGGATGAATACTGAAGCTTTCTTT. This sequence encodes CASSQGRTGMNTEAFF. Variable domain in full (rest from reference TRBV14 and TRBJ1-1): EAGVTQFPSHSVIEKGQTVTLRCDPISGHDNLYWYRRVMGKEIKFLLHFVKESKQDESGMPNNRFLAERTGGTYSTLKVQPAELEDSGVYFCASSQGRTGMNTEAFFGQGTRLTVV.

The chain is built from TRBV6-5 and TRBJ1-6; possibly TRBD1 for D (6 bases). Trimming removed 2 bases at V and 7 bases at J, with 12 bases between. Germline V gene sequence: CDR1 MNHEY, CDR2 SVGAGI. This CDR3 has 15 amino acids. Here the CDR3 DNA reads TGTGCCAGCAGTTACCTCCGGGACAAAAATTCACCCCTCCACTTT. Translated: CASSYLRDKNSPLHF.

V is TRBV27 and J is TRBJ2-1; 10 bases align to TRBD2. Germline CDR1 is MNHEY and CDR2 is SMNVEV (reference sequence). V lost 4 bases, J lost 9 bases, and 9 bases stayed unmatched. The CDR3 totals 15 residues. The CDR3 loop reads CASSSLAGGWVEQFF. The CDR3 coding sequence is TGTGCCAGCAGTTCCTTAGCGGGAGGCTGGGTTGAGCAGTTCTTC.

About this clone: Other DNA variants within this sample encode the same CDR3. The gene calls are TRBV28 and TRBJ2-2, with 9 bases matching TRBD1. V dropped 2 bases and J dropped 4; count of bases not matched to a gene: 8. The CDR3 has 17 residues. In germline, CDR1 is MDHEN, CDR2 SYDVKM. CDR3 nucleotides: TGTGCCAGCAGTTTAAATTGGGGACAGGGCAGCACCGGGGAGCTGTTTTTT. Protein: CASSLNWGQGSTGELFF.

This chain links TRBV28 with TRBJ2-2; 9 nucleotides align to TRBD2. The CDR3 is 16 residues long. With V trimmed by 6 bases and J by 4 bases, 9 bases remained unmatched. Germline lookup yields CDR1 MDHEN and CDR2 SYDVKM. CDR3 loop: CASSPSGSGSTGELFF. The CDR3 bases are TGTGCCAGCAGCCCCTCGGGTAGCGGGAGCACCGGGGAGCTGTTTTTT.

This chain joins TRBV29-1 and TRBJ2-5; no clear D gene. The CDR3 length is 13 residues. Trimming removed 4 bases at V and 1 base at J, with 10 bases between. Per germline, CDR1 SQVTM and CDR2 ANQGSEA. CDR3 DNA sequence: TGCAGCGTTGGAGCCGAGCCCCAAGAGACCCAGTACTTC. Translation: CSVGAEPQETQYF.

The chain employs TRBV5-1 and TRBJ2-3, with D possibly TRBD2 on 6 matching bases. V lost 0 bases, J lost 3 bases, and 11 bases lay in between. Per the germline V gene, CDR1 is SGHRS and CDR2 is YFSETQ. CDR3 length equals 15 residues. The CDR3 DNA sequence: TGCGCCAGCAGCTTGGCCGACGGGAGAACAGATACGCAGTATTTT. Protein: CASSLADGRTDTQYF.

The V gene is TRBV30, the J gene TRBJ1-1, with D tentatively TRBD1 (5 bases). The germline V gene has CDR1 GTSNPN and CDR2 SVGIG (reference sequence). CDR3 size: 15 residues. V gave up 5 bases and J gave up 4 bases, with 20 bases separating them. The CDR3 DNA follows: TGTGCCTGGTGGCTAGGTGGGCCGGGGGGCACTGAAGCTTTCTTT. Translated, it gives CAWWLGGPGGTEAFF.

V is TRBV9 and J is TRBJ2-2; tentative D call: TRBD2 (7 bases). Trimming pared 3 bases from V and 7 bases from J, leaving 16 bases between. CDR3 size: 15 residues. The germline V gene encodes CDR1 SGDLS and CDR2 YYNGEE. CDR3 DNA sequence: TGTGCCAGCAGCGGAAGGGGGGAGGGCAGCGGGGAGCTGTTTTTT. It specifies CASSGRGEGSGELFF.

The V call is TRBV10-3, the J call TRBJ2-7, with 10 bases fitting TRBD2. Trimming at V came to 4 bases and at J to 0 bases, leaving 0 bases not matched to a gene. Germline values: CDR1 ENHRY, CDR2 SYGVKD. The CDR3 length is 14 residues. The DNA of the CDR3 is TGTGCCATCAGTGCTAGCGGGGGCTCCTACGAGCAGTACTTC. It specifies CAISASGGSYEQYF.

The CDR3: CASSVGGQGRTDTQYF. In DNA, the CDR3 is TGTGCCAGCAGCGTAGGGGGGCAGGGTCGCACAGATACGCAGTATTTT. The V call is TRBV9, the J call TRBJ2-3, with D possibly being TRBD1 (6 bases). Between the trimmed V and J ends, which lost 0 bases and 1 base, there was a span of 12 bases. CDR3 length equals 16 residues. Per the germline V gene, CDR1 is SGDLS and CDR2 is YYNGEE.

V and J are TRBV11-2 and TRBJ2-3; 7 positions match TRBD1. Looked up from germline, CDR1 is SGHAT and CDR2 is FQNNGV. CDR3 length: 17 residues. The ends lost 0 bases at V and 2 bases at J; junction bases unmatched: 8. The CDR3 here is CASSLDLPGGFTDTQYF. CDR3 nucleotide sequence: TGTGCCAGCAGCTTAGATCTTCCAGGGGGTTTCACAGATACGCAGTATTTT.

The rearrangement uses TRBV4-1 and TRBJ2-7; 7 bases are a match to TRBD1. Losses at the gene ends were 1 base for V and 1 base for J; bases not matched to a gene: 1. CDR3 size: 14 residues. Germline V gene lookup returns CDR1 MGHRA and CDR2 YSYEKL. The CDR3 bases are TGCGCCAGCAGCCAAGGACAGGGATCCTACGAGCAGTACTTC. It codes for CASSQGQGSYEQYF.

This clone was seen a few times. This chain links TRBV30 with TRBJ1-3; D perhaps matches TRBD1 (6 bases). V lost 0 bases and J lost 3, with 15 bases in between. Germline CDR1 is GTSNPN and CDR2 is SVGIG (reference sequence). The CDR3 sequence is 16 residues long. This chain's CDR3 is CAWSVPLTGHGNTIYF. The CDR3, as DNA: TGTGCCTGGAGTGTACCCCTGACAGGCCATGGAAACACCATATATTTT.

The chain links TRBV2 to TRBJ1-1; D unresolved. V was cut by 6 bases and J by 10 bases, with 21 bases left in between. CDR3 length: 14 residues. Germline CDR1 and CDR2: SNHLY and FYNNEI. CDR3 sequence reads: CASRNNNPAGVAFF. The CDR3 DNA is TGTGCCAGCAGGAATAACAACCCAGCCGGAGTAGCTTTCTTT.

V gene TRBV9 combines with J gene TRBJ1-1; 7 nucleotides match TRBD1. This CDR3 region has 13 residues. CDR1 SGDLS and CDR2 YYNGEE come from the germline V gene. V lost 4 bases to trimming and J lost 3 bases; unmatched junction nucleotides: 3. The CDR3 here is CASSLGQDTEAFF. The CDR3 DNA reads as TGTGCCAGCAGCCTTGGACAGGACACTGAAGCTTTCTTT.